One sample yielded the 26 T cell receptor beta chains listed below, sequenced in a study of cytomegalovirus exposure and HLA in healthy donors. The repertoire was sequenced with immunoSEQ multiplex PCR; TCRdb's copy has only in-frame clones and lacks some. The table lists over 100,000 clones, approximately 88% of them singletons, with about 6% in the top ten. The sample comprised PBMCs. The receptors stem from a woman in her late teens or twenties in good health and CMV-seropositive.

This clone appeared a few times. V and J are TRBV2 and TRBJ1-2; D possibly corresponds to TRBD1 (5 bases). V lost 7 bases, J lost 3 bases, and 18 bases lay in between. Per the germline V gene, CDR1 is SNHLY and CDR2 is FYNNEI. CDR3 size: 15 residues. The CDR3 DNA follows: TGTGCCAGCACCCTCCCCCCAGGGATTTACTATGGCTACACCTTC. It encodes CASTLPPGIYYGYTF.

The CDR3 nucleotides read TGTGCCAGCAGCCCCACCGATCGGCGGGCCTACAATGAGCAGTTCTTC. Translated, it gives CASSPTDRRAYNEQFF. The chain joins TRBV13 to TRBJ2-1, with D perhaps matching TRBD2 (5 bases). The germline V and J ends were trimmed by 5 bases and 2 bases, with 16 bases remaining between them. Per the germline V gene, CDR1 is PRHDT and CDR2 is FYEKMQ (reference sequence). The CDR3 extends over 16 amino acids.

CDR3 nucleotide sequence: TGTGCCAGCAGCTTAGGGACAGGACTAGAAAAACTGTTTTTT. Translating gives CASSLGTGLEKLFF. V usage is TRBV7-9 and J usage is TRBJ1-4; 7 nucleotides agree with TRBD1. CDR1 is SEHNR, CDR2 FQNEAQ, per germline (reference sequence). The length of the CDR3 is 14 residues. Trimming removed 1 base from V and 8 bases from J; junction bases left unmatched: 4. Variable domain in full (rest from reference TRBV7-9 and TRBJ1-4): DTGVSQNPRHKITKRGQNVTFRCDPISEHNRLYWYRQTLGQGPEFLTYFQNEAQLEKSRLLSDRFSAERPKGSFSTLEIQRTEQGDSAMYLCASSLGTGLEKLFFGSGTQLSVL.

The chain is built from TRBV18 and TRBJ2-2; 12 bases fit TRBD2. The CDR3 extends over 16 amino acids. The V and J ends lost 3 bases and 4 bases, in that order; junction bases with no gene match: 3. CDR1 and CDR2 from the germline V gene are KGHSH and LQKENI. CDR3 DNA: TGTGCCAGCTCACCGACTAGCGGGGGATTCACCGGGGAGCTGTTTTTT. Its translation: CASSPTSGGFTGELFF.

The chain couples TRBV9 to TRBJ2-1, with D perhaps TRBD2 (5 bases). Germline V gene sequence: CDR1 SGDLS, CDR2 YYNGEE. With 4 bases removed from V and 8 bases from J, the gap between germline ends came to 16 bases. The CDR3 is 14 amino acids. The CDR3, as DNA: TGTGCCAGCAGCTACGGGATCCCGGCAGATGAGCAGTTCTTC. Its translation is CASSYGIPADEQFF.

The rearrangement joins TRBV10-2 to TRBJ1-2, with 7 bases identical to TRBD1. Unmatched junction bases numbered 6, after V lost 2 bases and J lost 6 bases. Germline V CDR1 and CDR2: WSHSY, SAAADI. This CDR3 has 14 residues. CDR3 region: CASSEATGEDGYTF. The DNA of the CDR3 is TGCGCCAGCAGTGAGGCTACAGGGGAAGATGGCTACACCTTC.

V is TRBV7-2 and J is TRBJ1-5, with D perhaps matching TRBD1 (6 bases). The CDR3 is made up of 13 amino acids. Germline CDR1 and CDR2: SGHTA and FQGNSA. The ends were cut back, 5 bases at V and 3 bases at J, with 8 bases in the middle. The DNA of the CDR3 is TGTGCCAGCAGCGGACAGATCAATCAGCCCCAGCATTTT. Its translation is CASSGQINQPQHF.

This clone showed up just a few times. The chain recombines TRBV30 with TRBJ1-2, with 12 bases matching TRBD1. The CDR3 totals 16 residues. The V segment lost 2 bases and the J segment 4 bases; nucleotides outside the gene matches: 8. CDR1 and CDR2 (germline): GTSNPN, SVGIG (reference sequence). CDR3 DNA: TGTGCCTGGAGTCAGGGACAGGGGGCGCATAGCTATGGCTACACCTTC. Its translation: CAWSQGQGAHSYGYTF.

The CDR3 nucleotides are TGTGCCAGCAGTACGACTAGCGGGGGGGCGGAGACCCAGTACTTC. This translates into CASSTTSGGAETQYF. The rearrangement joins TRBV2 to TRBJ2-5, with 14 bases fitting TRBD2. V shed 5 bases and J 5 bases; nucleotides not matched to a gene: 4. CDR1 SNHLY and CDR2 FYNNEI come from the germline V gene. The CDR3 has 15 residues.

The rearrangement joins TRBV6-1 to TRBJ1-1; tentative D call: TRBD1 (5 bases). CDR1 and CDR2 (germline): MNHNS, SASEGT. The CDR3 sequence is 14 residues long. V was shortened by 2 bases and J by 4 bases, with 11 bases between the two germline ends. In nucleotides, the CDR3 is TGTGCCAGCAGTGAAAGTGGGAGGGGCACTGAAGCTTTCTTT. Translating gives CASSESGRGTEAFF.

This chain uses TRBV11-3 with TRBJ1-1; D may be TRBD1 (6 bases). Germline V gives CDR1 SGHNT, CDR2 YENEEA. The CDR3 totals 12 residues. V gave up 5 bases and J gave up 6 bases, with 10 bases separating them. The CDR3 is CASSPGHPEAFF. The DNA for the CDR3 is TGTGCCAGCAGCCCGGGACACCCTGAAGCTTTCTTT. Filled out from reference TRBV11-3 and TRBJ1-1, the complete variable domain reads EAGVVQSPRYKIIEKKQPVAFWCNPISGHNTLYWYLQNLGQGPELLIRYENEEAVDDSQLPKDRFSAERLKGVDSTLKIQPAELGDSAVYLCASSPGHPEAFFGQGTRLTVV.

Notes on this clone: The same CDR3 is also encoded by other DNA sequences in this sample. The CDR3 bases are TGTGCCAGCAGCCAAGGACAGTTGTCCGGCTACACCTTC. Translated: CASSQGQLSGYTF. The chain has TRBV5-4 and TRBJ1-2; TRBD1 is a possible D gene (6 bases). CDR3 length equals 13 residues. CDR1 is SGHNT and CDR2 is YYREEE in the germline V gene (reference sequence). Trimming stripped 4 bases from V and 8 bases from J, with 15 bases between.

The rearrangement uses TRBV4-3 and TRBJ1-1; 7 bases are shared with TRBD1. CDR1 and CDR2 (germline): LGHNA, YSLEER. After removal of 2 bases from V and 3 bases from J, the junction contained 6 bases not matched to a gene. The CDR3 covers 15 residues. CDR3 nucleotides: TGCGCCAGCAGCCAATTAACAACAGGGGACACTGAAGCTTTCTTT. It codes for CASSQLTTGDTEAFF.

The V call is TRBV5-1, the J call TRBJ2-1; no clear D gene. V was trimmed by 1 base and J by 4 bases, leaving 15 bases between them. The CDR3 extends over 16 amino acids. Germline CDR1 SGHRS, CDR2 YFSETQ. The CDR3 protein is CASSLSPSPQYNEQFF. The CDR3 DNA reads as TGCGCCAGCAGCTTGTCTCCAAGCCCCCAATACAATGAGCAGTTCTTC.

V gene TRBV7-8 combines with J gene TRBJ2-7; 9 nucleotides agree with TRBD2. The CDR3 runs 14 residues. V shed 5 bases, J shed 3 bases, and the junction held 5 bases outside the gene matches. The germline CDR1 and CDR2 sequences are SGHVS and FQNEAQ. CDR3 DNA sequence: TGTGCCAGCAGCCGCGGGGGGGCCCTCTACGAGCAGTACTTC. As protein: CASSRGGALYEQYF. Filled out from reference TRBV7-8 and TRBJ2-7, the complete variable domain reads GAGVSQSPRYKVAKRGQDVALRCDPISGHVSLFWYQQALGQGPEFLTYFQNEAQLDKSGLPSDRFFAERPEGSVSTLKIQRTQQEDSAVYLCASSRGGALYEQYFGPGTRLTVT.

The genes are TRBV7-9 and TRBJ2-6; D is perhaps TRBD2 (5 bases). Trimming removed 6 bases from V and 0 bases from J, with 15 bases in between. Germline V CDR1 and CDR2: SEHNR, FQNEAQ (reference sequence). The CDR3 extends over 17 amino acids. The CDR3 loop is CASRPEGPSSGANVLTF. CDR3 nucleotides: TGTGCCAGCAGACCCGAGGGCCCGAGCTCTGGGGCCAACGTCCTGACTTTC.

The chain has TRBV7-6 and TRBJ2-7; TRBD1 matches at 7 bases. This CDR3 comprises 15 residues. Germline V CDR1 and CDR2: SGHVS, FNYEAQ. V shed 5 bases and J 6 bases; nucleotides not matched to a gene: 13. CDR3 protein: CASSPRQGQSSEQYF. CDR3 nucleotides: TGTGCCAGCAGCCCAAGACAGGGTCAGAGCTCCGAGCAGTACTTC.

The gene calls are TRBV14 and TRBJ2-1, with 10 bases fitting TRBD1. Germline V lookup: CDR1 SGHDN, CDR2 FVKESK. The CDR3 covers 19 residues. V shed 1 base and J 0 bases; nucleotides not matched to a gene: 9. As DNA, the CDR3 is TGTGCCAGCAGCCAAGTACGGGACAGGGGACTCCTCTCCTACAATGAGCAGTTCTTC. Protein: CASSQVRDRGLLSYNEQFF.

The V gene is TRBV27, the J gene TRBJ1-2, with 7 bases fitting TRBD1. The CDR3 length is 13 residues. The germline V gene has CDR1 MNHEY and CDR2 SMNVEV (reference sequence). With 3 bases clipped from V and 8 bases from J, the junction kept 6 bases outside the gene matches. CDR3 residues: CASSLLLGQGYTF. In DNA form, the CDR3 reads TGTGCCAGCAGTTTGTTATTGGGACAGGGCTACACCTTC.

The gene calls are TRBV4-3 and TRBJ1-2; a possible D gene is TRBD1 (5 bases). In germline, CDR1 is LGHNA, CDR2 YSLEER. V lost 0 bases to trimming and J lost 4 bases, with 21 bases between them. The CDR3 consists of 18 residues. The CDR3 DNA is TGCGCCAGCAGCCAAGATATTCGGCGGGGGATGTTCTTCTATGGCTACACCTTC. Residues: CASSQDIRRGMFFYGYTF.

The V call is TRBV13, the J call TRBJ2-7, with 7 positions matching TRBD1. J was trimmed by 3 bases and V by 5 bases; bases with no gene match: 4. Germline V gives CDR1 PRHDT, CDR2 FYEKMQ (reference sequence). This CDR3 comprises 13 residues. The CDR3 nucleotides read TGTGCCAGCAGCGGCGACAGGGTCTACGAGCAGTACTTC. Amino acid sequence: CASSGDRVYEQYF.

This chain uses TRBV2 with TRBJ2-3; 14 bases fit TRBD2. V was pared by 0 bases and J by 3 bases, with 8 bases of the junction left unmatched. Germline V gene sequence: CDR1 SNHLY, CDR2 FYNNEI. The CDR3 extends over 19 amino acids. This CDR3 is CASSEARLAGGGETDTQYF. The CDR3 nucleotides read TGTGCCAGCAGTGAAGCGCGACTAGCGGGAGGGGGCGAGACAGATACGCAGTATTTT.

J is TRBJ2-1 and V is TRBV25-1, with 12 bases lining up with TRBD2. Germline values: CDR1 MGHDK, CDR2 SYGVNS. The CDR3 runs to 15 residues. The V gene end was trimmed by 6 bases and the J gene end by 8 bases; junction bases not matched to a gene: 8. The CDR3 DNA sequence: TGTGCCAGCAGCCTGACTAGCGGGAGACTCTATGAGCAGTTCTTC. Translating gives CASSLTSGRLYEQFF.

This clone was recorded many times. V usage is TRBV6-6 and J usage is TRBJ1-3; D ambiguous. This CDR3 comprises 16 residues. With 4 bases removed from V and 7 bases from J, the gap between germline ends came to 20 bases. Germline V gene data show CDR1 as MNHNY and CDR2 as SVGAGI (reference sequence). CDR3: CASSFPDTYSGNTIYF. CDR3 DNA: TGTGCCAGCAGTTTTCCCGACACTTATAGCGGGAACACCATATATTTT.

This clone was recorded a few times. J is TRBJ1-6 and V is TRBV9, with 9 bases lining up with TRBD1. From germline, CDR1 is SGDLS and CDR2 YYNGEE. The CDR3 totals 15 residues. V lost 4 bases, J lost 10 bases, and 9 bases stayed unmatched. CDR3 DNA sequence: TGTGCCAGCAGCCTCCTACAGGGGGCTGGATCACCCCTCCACTTT. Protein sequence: CASSLLQGAGSPLHF.

The CDR3 region has the DNA TGTGCCAGCAGCTTAGCGGTCAGCCTAGAATCGTATAATTCACCCCTCCACTTT. Translating it yields CASSLAVSLESYNSPLHF. The chain links TRBV7-6 to TRBJ1-6; no reliable D call. V was pared by 0 bases and J by 4 bases, with 16 bases between. This CDR3 contains 18 residues. From germline, CDR1 is SGHVS and CDR2 FNYEAQ. Full variable domain (missing parts from reference TRBV7-6 and TRBJ1-6): GAGVSQSPRYKVTKRGQDVALRCDPISGHVSLYWYRQALGQGPEFLTYFNYEAQQDKSGLPNDRFSAERPEGSISTLTIQRTEQRDSAMYRCASSLAVSLESYNSPLHFGNGTRLTVT.